The following is a TCR beta chain sequence with its context. What it binds is unknown. These data are taken from a study of shared clonotypes between healthy human individuals. Findings and caveats of the study: Memory subsets generally showed lower estimated richness than naive subsets.

The germline gives CDR1 MNHNY, CDR2 SVGAGI (reference sequence). The trim removed 5 bases at V and 4 bases at J, leaving 4 bases unmatched. The length of the CDR3 is 14 residues. The repertoire was sequenced with immunoSEQ multiplex PCR; TCRdb's copy has only in-frame clones and lacks some. The sample has some 2,500,000 clones; roughly 92% are singletons. The specimen was naive CD4+ T cells from PBMCs. Noted subset: CD45RA+ positively selected. This TCR came from a man between 18 and 29 years old in good health. Some clones in this sample may be carry-over from other donors' samples. The chain recombines TRBV6-6 with TRBJ2-7, with 11 bases lining up with TRBD1. The DNA of the CDR3 is TGTGCCAGCAGTCGGGGACAGGGGGAATACGAGCAGTACTTC. It specifies CASSRGQGEYEQYF.